This is a list of T cell receptor beta chains from one sample in a study of blood T cell repertoires in COVID-19. Assay: immunoSEQ multiplex PCR; the TCRdb copy retains only in-frame clones and omits some. The sample lists about 400,000 clones; about 88% were seen once. What was sequenced was PBMCs or T cells enriched from blood (not recorded which). These receptors were taken from a woman aged 25 to 39 who had recovered from COVID-19. Both conserved end residues are part of each CDR3. The D gene is left open where the match is weak. Not all rows give a size; the values are once, few, many and, for expanded clones, a class.

v_gene	d_gene	abundance	j_gene	CDR3aa	CDR3nt
TRBV19	-	once	TRBJ1-6	CASSIDLQGSSLHF	TGTGCCAGTAGTATAGATCTCCAGGGTTCTTCCCTCCACTTT
TRBV28	-	-	TRBJ1-4	CASSPPRGEREKLFF	TGTGCCAGCAGCCCACCGCGGGGGGAACGGGAAAAACTGTTTTTT
TRBV20-1	TRBD1	-	TRBJ1-5	CSATDRGGVDQPQHF	TGCAGTGCTACTGACAGGGGTGGGGTCGATCAGCCCCAGCATTTT
TRBV19	-	-	TRBJ1-5	CASSIERSNQPQHF	TGTGCCAGTAGTATTGAACGGTCCAATCAGCCCCAGCATTTT
TRBV11-2	-	-	TRBJ2-1	CASSLALGGEQFF	TGTGCCAGCAGCTTAGCCCTAGGGGGTGAGCAGTTCTTC
TRBV28	-	-	TRBJ1-1	CASSSPATGLMNTEAFF	TGTGCCAGCAGTTCTCCGGCGACAGGACTCATGAACACTGAAGCTTTCTTT
TRBV6-5	TRBD1	-	TRBJ1-2	CASSLTGVNYGYTF	TGTGCCAGCAGTTTGACAGGGGTGAACTATGGCTACACCTTC
TRBV30	TRBD1	few	TRBJ1-1	CAWRVDRGLNEAFF	TGTGCCTGGAGGGTGGACAGGGGGCTCAATGAAGCTTTCTTT
TRBV24-1	-	once	TRBJ2-5	CATSDFRRGEVFRETQYF	TGTGCCACCAGTGATTTCAGGCGGGGAGAGGTCTTTCGAGAGACCCAGTACTTC
TRBV27	TRBD2	-	TRBJ2-1	CASSPSGTYNEQFF	TGTGCCAGCAGTCCTAGCGGGACTTACAATGAGCAGTTCTTC
TRBV19	TRBD2	-	TRBJ2-5	CASSMSSGVQETQYF	TGTGCCAGTAGTATGTCTAGCGGGGTACAAGAGACCCAGTACTTC
TRBV5-4	TRBD2	-	TRBJ2-5	CASSLAGTSFETQYF	TGTGCCAGCAGCTTAGCCGGGACTAGCTTTGAGACCCAGTACTTC
TRBV6-5	-	-	TRBJ2-2	CASATNTGELFF	TGTGCCAGCGCAACAAACACCGGGGAGCTGTTTTTT
TRBV10-2	-	-	TRBJ1-5	CASSEQGSNQPQHF	TGCGCCAGCAGTGAGCAGGGTAGCAATCAGCCCCAGCATTTT
TRBV29-1	-	few	TRBJ1-2	CSVAGQRINYGYTF	TGCAGCGTTGCCGGACAAAGAATTAACTATGGCTACACCTTC
TRBV5-1	-	-	TRBJ1-1	CASSVSLQTYTEAFF	TGCGCCAGCAGCGTAAGCTTACAGACGTACACTGAAGCTTTCTTT
TRBV7-6	TRBD1	-	TRBJ1-6	CASSPSRTGGYSPLHF	TGTGCCAGCAGCCCGTCAAGGACAGGGGGCTATTCACCCCTCCACTTT
TRBV6-5	-	-	TRBJ1-2	CASSQGSAYYGYTF	TGTGCCAGCAGTCAGGGGTCCGCCTACTATGGCTACACCTTC
TRBV3-1/TRBV3-2	-	-	TRBJ2-2	CASSPPGQPTGELFF	TGTGCCAGCAGCCCTCCGGGACAACCCACCGGGGAGCTGTTTTTT
TRBV7-3	-	-	TRBJ2-7	CASSLLGDNGYEQYF	TGTGCCAGCAGCTTACTTGGGGACAACGGCTACGAGCAGTACTTC
TRBV21-1	-	-	TRBJ1-2	CASSLQGWGGYTF	TGTGCCAGCAGCCTGCAGGGCTGGGGTGGCTACACCTTC
TRBV18	-	-	TRBJ2-7	CASSLGQNYEQYF	TGTGCCAGCTCCCTAGGACAGAACTACGAGCAGTACTTC
TRBV28	TRBD1	-	TRBJ1-4	CASRQGDEKLFF	TGTGCCAGTCGACAGGGAGATGAAAAACTGTTTTTT
TRBV9	-	-	TRBJ1-2	CASAQEGSLGIGYTF	TGTGCCAGCGCCCAAGAGGGCAGTCTAGGAATTGGCTACACCTTC
TRBV5-1	-	-	TRBJ1-6	CASTQGRVDSPLHF	TGCGCCAGCACCCAGGGCAGGGTGGATTCACCCCTCCACTTT
TRBV7-8	TRBD1	-	TRBJ1-3	CASSLNRGAGNTIYF	TGTGCCAGCAGCTTAAACAGGGGGGCTGGAAACACCATATATTTT
TRBV7-9	-	-	TRBJ1-1	CASIQGGTEAFF	TGTGCCAGCATCCAAGGGGGAACTGAAGCTTTCTTT
TRBV5-6	TRBD1	-	TRBJ2-7	CASSGGQGGYEQYF	TGTGCCAGCAGCGGAGGACAGGGGGGTTACGAGCAGTACTTC
TRBV5-1	TRBD2	once	TRBJ2-1	CASSLSGGSSYNEQFF	TGCGCCAGCAGCCTTAGCGGGGGAAGCTCCTACAATGAGCAGTTCTTC
TRBV29-1	-	once	TRBJ1-4	CSVRGIGEKLFF	TGCAGCGTACGAGGAATCGGGGAAAAACTGTTTTTT
TRBV5-1	-	once	TRBJ1-1	CASSTQGGKSEAFF	TGCGCCAGCAGCACCCAAGGGGGAAAGAGTGAAGCTTTCTTT